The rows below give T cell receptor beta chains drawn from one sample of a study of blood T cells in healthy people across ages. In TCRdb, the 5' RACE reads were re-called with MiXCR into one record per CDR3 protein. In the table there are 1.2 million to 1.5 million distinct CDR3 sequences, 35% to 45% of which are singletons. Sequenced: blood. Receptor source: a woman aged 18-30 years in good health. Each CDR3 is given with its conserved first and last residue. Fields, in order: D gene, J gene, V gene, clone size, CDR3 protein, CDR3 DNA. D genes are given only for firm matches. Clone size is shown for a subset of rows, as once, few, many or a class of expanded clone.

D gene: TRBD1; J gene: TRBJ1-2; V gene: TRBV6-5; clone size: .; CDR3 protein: CASSPRDRGSNYGYTF; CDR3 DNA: TGTGCCAGCAGTCCGCGGGACAGGGGCTCTAACTATGGCTACACCTTC
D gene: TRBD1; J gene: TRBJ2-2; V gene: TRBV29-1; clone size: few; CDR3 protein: CSVGTDTGELFF; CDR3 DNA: TGCAGCGTAGGGACAGACACCGGGGAGCTGTTTTTT
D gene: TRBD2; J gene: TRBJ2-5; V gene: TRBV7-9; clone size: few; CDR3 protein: CASSFLGTRVETQYF; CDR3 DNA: TGTGCCAGCAGCTTTCTTGGGACTAGGGTCGAGACCCAGTACTTC
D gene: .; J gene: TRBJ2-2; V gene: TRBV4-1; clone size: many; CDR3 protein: CASSHVPNTGELFF; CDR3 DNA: TGCGCCAGCAGCCACGTACCGAACACCGGGGAGCTGTTTTTT
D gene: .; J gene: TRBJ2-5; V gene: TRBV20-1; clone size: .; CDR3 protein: CSALTGYSNNNEQYF; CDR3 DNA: TGCAGTGCGCTCACAGGGTACTCCAACAACAATGAGCAGTACTTC
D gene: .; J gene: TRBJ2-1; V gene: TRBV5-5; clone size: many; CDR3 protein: CASSLWQTEQFF; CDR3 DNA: TGTGCCAGCAGCTTGTGGCAGACAGAGCAGTTCTTC
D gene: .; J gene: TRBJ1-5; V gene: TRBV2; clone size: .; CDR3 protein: CASSGFVGGNQPQHF; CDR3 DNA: TGTGCCAGCAGTGGGTTCGTGGGCGGCAATCAGCCCCAGCATTTT
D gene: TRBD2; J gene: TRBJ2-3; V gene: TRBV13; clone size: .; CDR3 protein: CASNRAGGLYTQYF; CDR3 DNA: TGTGCCAGCAACCGGGCGGGGGGGCTATATACGCAGTATTTT
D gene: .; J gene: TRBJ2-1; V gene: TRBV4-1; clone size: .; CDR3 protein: CASSQDRRERGSSYNEQFF; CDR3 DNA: TGCGCCAGCAGCCAAGATCGAAGGGAGCGAGGGAGCTCCTACAATGAGCAGTTCTTC
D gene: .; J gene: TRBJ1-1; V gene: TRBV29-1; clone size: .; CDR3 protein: CSVEDDGANTEAFF; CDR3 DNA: TGCAGCGTTGAAGATGATGGGGCTAACACTGAAGCTTTCTTT
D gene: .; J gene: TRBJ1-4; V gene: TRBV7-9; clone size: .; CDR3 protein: CASSFTAALTLSEKLFF; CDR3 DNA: TGTGCCAGCAGCTTTACGGCAGCTCTCACTCTTAGTGAAAAACTGTTTTTT
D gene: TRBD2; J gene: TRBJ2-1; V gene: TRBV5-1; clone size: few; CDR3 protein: CASSPDGTSGYNEQFF; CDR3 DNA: TGCGCCAGCAGCCCGGACGGGACTAGCGGCTACAATGAGCAGTTCTTC
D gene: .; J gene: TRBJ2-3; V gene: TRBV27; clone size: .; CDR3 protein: CASSLSWSDGTDTQYF; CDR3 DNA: TGTGCCAGCAGTTTATCGTGGTCGGATGGCACAGATACGCAGTATTTT
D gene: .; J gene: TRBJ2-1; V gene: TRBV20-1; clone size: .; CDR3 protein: CSAVPGLSYNEQFF; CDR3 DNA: TGCAGTGCTGTCCCGGGACTTTCCTACAATGAGCAGTTCTTC
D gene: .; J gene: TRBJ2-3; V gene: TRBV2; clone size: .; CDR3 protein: CASNPGDTQYF; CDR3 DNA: TGTGCCAGCAATCCGGGAGATACGCAGTATTTT
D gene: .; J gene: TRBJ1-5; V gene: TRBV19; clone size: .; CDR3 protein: CASSIPTDGQPQHF; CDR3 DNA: TGTGCCAGTAGTATACCCACGGACGGTCAGCCCCAGCATTTT
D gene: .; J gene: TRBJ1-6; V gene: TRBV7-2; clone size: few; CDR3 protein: CASSAHPGELGNSPLHF; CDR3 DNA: TGTGCCAGCAGCGCGCACCCAGGGGAATTGGGGAATTCACCCCTCCACTTT
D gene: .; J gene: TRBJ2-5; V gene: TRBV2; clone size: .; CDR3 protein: CASGPFGSSETQYF; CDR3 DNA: TGTGCCAGCGGGCCTTTTGGGTCATCAGAGACCCAGTACTTC
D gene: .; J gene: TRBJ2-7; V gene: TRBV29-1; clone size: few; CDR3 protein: CSVQGGQGHYEQYF; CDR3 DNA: TGCAGCGTGCAAGGAGGGCAGGGGCACTACGAGCAGTACTTC
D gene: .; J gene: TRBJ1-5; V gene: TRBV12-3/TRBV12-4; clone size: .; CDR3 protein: CASSLLVAGNSNQPQHF; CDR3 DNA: TGTGCCAGCAGTTTGTTAGTAGCCGGGAATAGCAATCAGCCCCAGCATTTT
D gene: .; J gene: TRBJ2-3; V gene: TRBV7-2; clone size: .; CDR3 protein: CASSAGWVTDTQYF; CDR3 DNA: TGTGCCAGCAGCGCTGGCTGGGTAACAGATACGCAGTATTTT
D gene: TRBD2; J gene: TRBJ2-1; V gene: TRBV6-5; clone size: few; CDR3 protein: CASGSGTSAYNEQFF; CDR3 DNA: TGTGCCAGCGGTAGCGGGACGAGCGCCTACAATGAGCAGTTCTTC
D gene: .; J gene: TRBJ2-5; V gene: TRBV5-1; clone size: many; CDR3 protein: CASSLRQGETQYF; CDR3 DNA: TGCGCCAGCAGCTTGCGCCAGGGGGAGACCCAGTACTTC
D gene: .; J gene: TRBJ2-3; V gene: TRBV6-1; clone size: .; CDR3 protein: CASSESPASEADTQYF; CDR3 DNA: TGTGCCAGCAGTGAATCTCCGGCTAGCGAAGCAGATACGCAGTATTTT
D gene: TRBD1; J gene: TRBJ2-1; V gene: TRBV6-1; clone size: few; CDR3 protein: CASKLRGLILSDEQFF; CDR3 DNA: TGTGCCAGCAAGCTAAGGGGGCTTATTTTGTCCGATGAGCAGTTCTTC
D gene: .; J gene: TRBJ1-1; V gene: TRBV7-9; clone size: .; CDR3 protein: CASGFLGGTEAFF; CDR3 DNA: TGTGCCAGCGGCTTTTTGGGTGGCACTGAAGCTTTCTTT
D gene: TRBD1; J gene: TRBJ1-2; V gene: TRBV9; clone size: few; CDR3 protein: CASSVAGTGGDGYTF; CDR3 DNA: TGTGCCAGCAGCGTTGCCGGGACAGGGGGTGATGGCTACACCTTC
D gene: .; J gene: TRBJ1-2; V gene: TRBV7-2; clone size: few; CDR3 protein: CASSYIQGRGGYTF; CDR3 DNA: TGTGCCAGCAGCTACATCCAGGGAAGAGGTGGCTACACCTTC
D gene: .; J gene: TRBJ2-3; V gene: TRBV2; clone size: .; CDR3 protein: CASSGGESDTRYF; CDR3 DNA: TGTGCCAGCAGTGGAGGGGAATCAGATACGCGGTATTTT
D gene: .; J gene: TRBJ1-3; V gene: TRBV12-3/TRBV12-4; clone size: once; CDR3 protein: CASSMEVGNTIYF; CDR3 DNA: TGTGCCAGCAGTATGGAGGTCGGAAACACCATATATTTT
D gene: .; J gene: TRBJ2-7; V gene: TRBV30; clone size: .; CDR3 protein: CAWSVAGTTYEQYF; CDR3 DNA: TGTGCCTGGAGTGTGGCCGGGACAACCTACGAGCAGTACTTC
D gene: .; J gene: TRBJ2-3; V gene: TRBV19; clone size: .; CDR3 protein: CASSPRDGWGYF; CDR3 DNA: TGTGCCAGTAGCCCCAGGGACGGTTGGGGGTATTTT
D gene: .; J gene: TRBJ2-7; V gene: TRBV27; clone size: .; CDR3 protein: CASSLSRGGHEQYF; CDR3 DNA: TGTGCCAGCAGTTTATCGAGGGGGGGTCACGAGCAGTACTTC
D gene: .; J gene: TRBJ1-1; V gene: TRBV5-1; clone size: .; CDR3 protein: CASNEPGVTEAFF; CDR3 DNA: TGCGCCAGCAACGAACCGGGGGTCACTGAAGCTTTCTTT
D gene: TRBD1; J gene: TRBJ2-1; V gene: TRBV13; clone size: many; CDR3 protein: CASSHRDRGGDEQFF; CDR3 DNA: TGTGCCAGCAGCCACCGGGACAGGGGAGGGGATGAGCAGTTCTTC
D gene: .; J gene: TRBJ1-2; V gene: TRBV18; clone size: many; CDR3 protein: CASSPTDNYGYTF; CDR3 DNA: TGTGCCAGCAGTCCGACAGACAACTATGGCTACACCTTC
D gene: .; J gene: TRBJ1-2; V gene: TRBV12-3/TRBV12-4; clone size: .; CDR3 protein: CASSFQVGNYGYTF; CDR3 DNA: TGTGCCAGCAGTTTCCAGGTCGGGAACTATGGCTACACCTTC
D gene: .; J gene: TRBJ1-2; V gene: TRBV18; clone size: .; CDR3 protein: CASSPNWFGAQNGYTF; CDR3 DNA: TGTGCCAGCTCACCAAACTGGTTTGGGGCCCAAAATGGCTACACCTTC
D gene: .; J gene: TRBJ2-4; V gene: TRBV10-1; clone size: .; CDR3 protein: CASSESGGVNIQYF; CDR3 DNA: TGCGCCAGCAGTGAGTCTGGGGGAGTAAACATTCAGTACTTC
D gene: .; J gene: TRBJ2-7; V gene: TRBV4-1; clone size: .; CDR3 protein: CASSQEDYYEQYF; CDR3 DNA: TGCGCCAGCAGCCAAGAGGACTACTACGAGCAGTACTTC
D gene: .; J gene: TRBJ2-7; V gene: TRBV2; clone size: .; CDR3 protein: CASSEGPPGEQYF; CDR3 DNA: TGTGCCAGCAGTGAGGGCCCACCCGGCGAGCAGTACTTC
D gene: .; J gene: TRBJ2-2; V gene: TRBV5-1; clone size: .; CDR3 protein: CASSLRAYTGELFF; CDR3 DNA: TGCGCCAGCAGCTTGAGGGCTTACACCGGGGAGCTGTTTTTT
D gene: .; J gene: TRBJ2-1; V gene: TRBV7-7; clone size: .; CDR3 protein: CASSSDPDNEQFF; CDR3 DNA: TGTGCTAGCAGCTCAGACCCTGACAATGAGCAGTTCTTC
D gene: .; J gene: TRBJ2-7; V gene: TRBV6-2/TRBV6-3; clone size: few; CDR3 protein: CASRTGSSVPYEQYF; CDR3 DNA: TGTGCCAGCAGAACGGGAAGTAGCGTACCCTACGAGCAGTACTTC
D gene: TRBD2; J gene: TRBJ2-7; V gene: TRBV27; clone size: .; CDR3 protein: CASSLAGGLAGAPYNEQYF; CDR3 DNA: TGTGCCAGCAGTTTGGCGGGGGGACTAGCGGGAGCCCCCTACAATGAGCAGTACTTC
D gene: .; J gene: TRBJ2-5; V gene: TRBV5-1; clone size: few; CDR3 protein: CASSLAAQGQTLIKETQYF; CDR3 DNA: TGCGCCAGCAGCTTGGCCGCCCAGGGGCAAACATTGATAAAAGAGACCCAGTACTTC
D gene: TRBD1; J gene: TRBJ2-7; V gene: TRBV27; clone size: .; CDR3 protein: CASSFSRRQGEQYF; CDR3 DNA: TGTGCCAGCAGTTTCTCCCGTCGACAGGGTGAGCAGTACTTC
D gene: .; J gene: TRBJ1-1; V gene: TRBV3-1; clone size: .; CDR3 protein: CASSQDDRGTEAFF; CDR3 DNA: TGTGCCAGCAGCCAAGATGACAGAGGCACTGAAGCTTTCTTT
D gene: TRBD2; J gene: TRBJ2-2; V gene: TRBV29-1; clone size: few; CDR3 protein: CSVVLSGTITGELFF; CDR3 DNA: TGCAGCGTTGTGTTGAGCGGGACTATCACCGGGGAGCTGTTTTTT
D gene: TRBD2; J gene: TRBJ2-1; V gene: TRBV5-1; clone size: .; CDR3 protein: CASSSMVAGGGYNEQFF; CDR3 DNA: TGCGCCAGCAGCTCCATGGTAGCGGGAGGTGGCTACAATGAGCAGTTCTTC
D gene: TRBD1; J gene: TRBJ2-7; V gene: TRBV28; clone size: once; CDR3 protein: CASSPYPGQGAHEQYF; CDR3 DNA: TGTGCCAGCAGTCCATATCCGGGACAGGGGGCTCACGAGCAGTACTTC
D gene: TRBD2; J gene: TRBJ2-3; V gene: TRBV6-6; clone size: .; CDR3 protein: CVSSPTSGPTQYF; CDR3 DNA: TGTGTCAGCAGTCCAACTAGCGGGCCTACGCAGTATTTT
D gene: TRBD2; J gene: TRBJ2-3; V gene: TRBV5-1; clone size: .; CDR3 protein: CASSLVPSGSGSYTDTQYF; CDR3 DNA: TGCGCCAGCAGCTTGGTTCCTAGCGGGAGTGGCTCCTACACAGATACGCAGTATTTT
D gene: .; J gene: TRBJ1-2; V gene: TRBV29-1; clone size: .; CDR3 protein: CSVVILNGYTF; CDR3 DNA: TGCAGCGTTGTGATCCTCAATGGCTACACCTTC